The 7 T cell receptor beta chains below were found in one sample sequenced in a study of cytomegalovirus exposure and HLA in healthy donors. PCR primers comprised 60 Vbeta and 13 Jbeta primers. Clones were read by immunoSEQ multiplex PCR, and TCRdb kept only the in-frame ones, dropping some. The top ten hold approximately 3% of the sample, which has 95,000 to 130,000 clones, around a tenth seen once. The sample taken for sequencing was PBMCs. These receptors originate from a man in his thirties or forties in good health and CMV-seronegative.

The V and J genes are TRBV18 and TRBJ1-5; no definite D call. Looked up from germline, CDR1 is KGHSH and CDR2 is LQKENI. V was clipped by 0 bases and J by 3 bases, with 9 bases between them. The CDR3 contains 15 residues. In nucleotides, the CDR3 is TGTGCCAGCTCACCACCAGGAACAGTCAATCAGCCCCAGCATTTT. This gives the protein CASSPPGTVNQPQHF. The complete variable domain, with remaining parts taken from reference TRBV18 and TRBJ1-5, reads NAGVMQNPRHLVRRRGQEARLRCSPMKGHSHVYWYRQLPEEGLKFMVYLQKENIIDESGMPKERFSAEFPKEGPSILRIQQVVRGDSAAYFCASSPPGTVNQPQHFGDGTRLSIL.

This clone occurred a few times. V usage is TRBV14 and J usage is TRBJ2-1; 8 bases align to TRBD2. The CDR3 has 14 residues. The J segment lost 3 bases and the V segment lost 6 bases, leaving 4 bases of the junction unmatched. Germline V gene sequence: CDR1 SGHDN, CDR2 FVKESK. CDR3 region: CASRAGGDYNEQFF. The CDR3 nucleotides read TGTGCCAGCAGGGCCGGGGGGGACTACAATGAGCAGTTCTTC. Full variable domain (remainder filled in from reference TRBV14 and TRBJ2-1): EAGVTQFPSHSVIEKGQTVTLRCDPISGHDNLYWYRRVMGKEIKFLLHFVKESKQDESGMPNNRFLAERTGGTYSTLKVQPAELEDSGVYFCASRAGGDYNEQFFGPGTRLTVL.

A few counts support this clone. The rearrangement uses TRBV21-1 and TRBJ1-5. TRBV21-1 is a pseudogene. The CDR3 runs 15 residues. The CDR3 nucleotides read TGTGCCAGCAGCCGTCCTTGGCCCGTCGGGCAGCCCCAGCATTTT. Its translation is CASSRPWPVGQPQHF.

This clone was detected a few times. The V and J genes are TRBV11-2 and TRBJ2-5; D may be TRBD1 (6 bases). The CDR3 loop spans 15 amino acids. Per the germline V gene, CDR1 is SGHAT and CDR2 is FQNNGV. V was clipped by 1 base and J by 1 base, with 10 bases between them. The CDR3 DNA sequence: TGTGCCAGCAGCTTAGGAGGGGGTTCCCAAGAGACCCAGTACTTC. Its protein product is CASSLGGGSQETQYF.

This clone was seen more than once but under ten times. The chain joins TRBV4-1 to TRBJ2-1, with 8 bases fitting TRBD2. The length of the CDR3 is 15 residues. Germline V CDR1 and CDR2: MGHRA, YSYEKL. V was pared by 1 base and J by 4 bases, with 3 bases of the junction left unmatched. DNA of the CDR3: TGCGCCAGCAGCCAAGGGACTAGCCCTTACAATGAGCAGTTCTTC. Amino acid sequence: CASSQGTSPYNEQFF.

The CDR3 coding sequence is TGTGCCAGCAGCTTAGAAGGACTGACGAACACTGAAGCTTTCTTT. Translating gives CASSLEGLTNTEAFF. The rearrangement uses TRBV7-2 and TRBJ1-1; D ambiguous. Germline V gene data show CDR1 as SGHTA and CDR2 as FQGNSA. The CDR3 has 15 residues. With 1 base removed from V and 1 base from J, the gap between germline ends came to 10 bases.

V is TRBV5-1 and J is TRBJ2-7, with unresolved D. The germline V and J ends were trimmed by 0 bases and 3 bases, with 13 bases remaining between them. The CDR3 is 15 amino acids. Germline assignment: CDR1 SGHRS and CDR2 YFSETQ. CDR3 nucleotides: TGCGCCAGCAGCTTGGGAGACACAACCTTCTACGAGCAGTACTTC. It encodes CASSLGDTTFYEQYF.